Below are 14 T cell receptor beta chains sequenced from a single sample in a study of Tregs in tolerant kidney transplant recipients (dated by TCRdb to the late 2010s). What the time point label conveys for this sample: blood sample drawn before combined kidney and bone marrow transplant. The library was obtained by the immunoSEQ multiplex PCR assay. TCRdb took this table from immuneACCESS and kept in-frame rearrangements with V and J called. Such tables lack part of the clones; where checked against another copy, unresolved V genes explain under half of the gap, and the rest is unexplained. Across this sample there are roughly 80,000 clones, with roughly 90% seen only once. The leading ten clones occupy approximately 0.37% of the sample. Sequencing used Tregs from blood, obtained before the transplant. These receptors were taken from a human donor who received a combined kidney and bone marrow transplant.

This sequence joins TRBV29-1 and TRBJ1-2; tentative D call: TRBD1 (6 bases). Trimming cost V 6 bases and J 8 bases, with 19 bases left between them. Germline V gene lookup returns CDR1 SQVTM and CDR2 ANQGSEA. This CDR3 is 13 amino acids long. The CDR3 region is CSVQFLQGAGYTF. The CDR3, as DNA: TGCAGCGTCCAATTCTTACAGGGAGCCGGCTACACCTTC.

The gene calls are TRBV18 and TRBJ1-4, with D maybe TRBD1 (5 bases). V was pared by 4 bases and J by 7 bases, with 13 bases between. The germline V gene has CDR1 KGHSH and CDR2 LQKENI. There are 14 residues in the CDR3. Here the CDR3 DNA reads TGTGCCAGCTCACAGCAGGGATCGGTTGAAAAACTGTTTTTT. It encodes CASSQQGSVEKLFF.

The chain couples TRBV19 to TRBJ2-1; either TRBD1 or TRBD2 may fit D (5 bases each). V gave up 5 bases and J gave up 2 bases, with 10 bases separating them. The CDR3 sequence is 14 residues long. The germline V gene has CDR1 LNHDA and CDR2 SQIVND (reference sequence). CDR3 in DNA: TGTGCCAGTAGTCGGGGCCTGACCTACAATGAGCAGTTCTTC. This gives the protein CASSRGLTYNEQFF.

The chain uses TRBV2 and TRBJ2-7, with TRBD1 matching over 10 bases. The CDR3 is 13 residues long. Germline loops: CDR1 SNHLY, CDR2 FYNNEI. V was clipped by 4 bases and J by 7 bases; unmatched bases: 4. The CDR3 protein is CASSGTGGGEQYF. DNA of the CDR3: TGTGCCAGCAGTGGGACAGGGGGTGGGGAGCAGTACTTC.

The rearrangement uses TRBV7-9 and TRBJ1-6, with 7 bases fitting TRBD1. CDR3 length: 14 amino acids. In germline, CDR1 is SEHNR, CDR2 FQNEAQ (reference sequence). The V gene end was trimmed by 1 base and the J gene end by 7 bases; junction bases not matched to a gene: 1. CDR3 sequence (DNA): TGTGCCAGCAGCTTAGGGGACAGCAATTCACCCCTCCACTTT. Its translation is CASSLGDSNSPLHF. The full variable domain, in which reference TRBV7-9 and TRBJ1-6 provide the parts outside the CDR3, is DTGVSQNPRHKITKRGQNVTFRCDPISEHNRLYWYRQTLGQGPEFLTYFQNEAQLEKSRLLSDRFSAERPKGSFSTLEIQRTEQGDSAMYLCASSLGDSNSPLHFGNGTRLTVT.

The chain couples TRBV7-2 to TRBJ2-2, with 9 bases matching TRBD2. The germline CDR1 and CDR2 sequences are SGHTA and FQGNSA. The junction had 11 bases not matched to a gene; V was cut back by 2 bases and J by 4 bases. The CDR3 is made up of 18 amino acids. The CDR3 sequence: CASSLSFLGLASTGELFF. CDR3 coding DNA: TGTGCCAGCAGCTTATCCTTTCTAGGACTAGCGTCCACCGGGGAGCTGTTTTTT.

V usage is TRBV2 and J usage is TRBJ1-5, with D possibly TRBD1 on 6 matching bases. With 7 bases removed from V and 4 bases from J, the gap between germline ends came to 17 bases. CDR3 length: 15 amino acids. Germline values: CDR1 SNHLY, CDR2 FYNNEI. CDR3 DNA sequence: TGTGCCAGCAAGAAGGAGACAGGCGAAAATCAGCCCCAGCATTTT. Amino acid sequence: CASKKETGENQPQHF. The complete variable domain, with remaining parts taken from reference TRBV2 and TRBJ1-5, reads EPEVTQTPSHQVTQMGQEVILRCVPISNHLYFYWYRQILGQKVEFLVSFYNNEISEKSEIFDDQFSVERPDGSNFTLKIRSTKLEDSAMYFCASKKETGENQPQHFGDGTRLSIL.

This clone was counted a single time. The chain carries TRBV6-1 and TRBJ2-7, with TRBD1 identical over 10 bases. CDR3 length equals 12 residues. CDR1 MNHNS and CDR2 SASEGT come from the germline V gene. Unmatched junction bases numbered 3, after V lost 11 bases and J lost 2 bases. For the CDR3, the DNA is TGTGCCGCGGGACAGGGGACCTACGAGCAGTACTTC. This encodes CAAGQGTYEQYF.

This rearrangement joins TRBV19 to TRBJ1-5; D is unclear. Germline CDR1 reads LNHDA; CDR2 reads SQIVND (reference sequence). This CDR3 is 14 amino acids long. Trimming pared 4 bases from V and 7 bases from J, leaving 14 bases between. CDR3 bases: TGTGCCAGTAGTACCCCCGGCAATACCCAGCCCCAGCATTTT. Protein: CASSTPGNTQPQHF.

The V and J genes are TRBV4-3 and TRBJ1-3; D unresolved. This CDR3 spans 17 amino acids. V lost 4 bases, J lost 2 bases, and 18 bases lay in between. CDR1 LGHNA and CDR2 YSLEER come from the germline V gene. CDR3 loop: CASSRIRVGTPGNTIYF. The DNA of the CDR3 is TGCGCCAGCAGCCGCATAAGAGTTGGAACACCTGGAAACACCATATATTTT.

This chain connects TRBV28 to TRBJ2-1, with D uncertain. V was cut by 4 bases and J by 5 bases, with 9 bases left in between. Germline CDR1 and CDR2: MDHEN and SYDVKM. The CDR3 length is 13 residues. This chain's CDR3 is CASSSSPNNEQFF. DNA for the CDR3: TGTGCCAGCAGTTCCAGCCCCAACAATGAGCAGTTCTTC.

This chain links TRBV28 with TRBJ2-2, with a possible D match to TRBD1 (5 bases). There are 18 residues in the CDR3. Germline assignment: CDR1 MDHEN and CDR2 SYDVKM. The germline V and J ends were trimmed by 3 bases and 2 bases, with 19 bases remaining between them. The CDR3 nucleotides read TGTGCCAGCAGTTTGAGCCTCAAGCCAGGGCAAAACACCGGGGAGCTGTTTTTT. This sequence encodes CASSLSLKPGQNTGELFF.

This rearrangement joins TRBV27 to TRBJ2-1; D possibly corresponds to TRBD1 (6 bases). Between the trimmed V and J ends, which lost 6 bases and 5 bases, there was a span of 11 bases. This CDR3 has 13 amino acids. Germline assignment: CDR1 MNHEY and CDR2 SMNVEV (reference sequence). DNA of the CDR3: TGTGCCAGCAGGACACAGGGAAACAATGAGCAGTTCTTC. Amino acid sequence: CASRTQGNNEQFF.

The chain joins TRBV7-8 to TRBJ2-3; TRBD1 matches 7 bases. CDR1 is SGHVS and CDR2 is FQNEAQ in the germline V gene. J was trimmed by 1 base and V by 5 bases; bases with no gene match: 9. This CDR3 contains 16 residues. The chain's CDR3 is CASSTGVRTRTDTQYF. The CDR3 coding sequence is TGTGCCAGCAGCACAGGGGTTAGGACACGCACAGATACGCAGTATTTT.